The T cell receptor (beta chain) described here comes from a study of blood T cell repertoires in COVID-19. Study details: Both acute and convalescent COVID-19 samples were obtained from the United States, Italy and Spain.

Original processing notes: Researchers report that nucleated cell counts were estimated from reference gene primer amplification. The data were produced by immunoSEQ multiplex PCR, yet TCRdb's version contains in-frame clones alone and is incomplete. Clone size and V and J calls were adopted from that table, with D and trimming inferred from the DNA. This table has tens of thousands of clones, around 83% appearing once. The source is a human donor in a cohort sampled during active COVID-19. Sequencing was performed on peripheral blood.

CDR3 sequence: CASSSYPGLAGEGELFF. CDR3 in DNA: TGTGCCAGCTCATCCTATCCGGGACTAGCGGGAGAGGGGGAGCTGTTTTTT. V usage is TRBV18 and J usage is TRBJ2-2; 14 positions match TRBD2. The CDR3 spans 17 residues. The trim removed 5 bases at V and 8 bases at J, leaving 10 bases unmatched. Germline V lookup: CDR1 KGHSH, CDR2 LQKENI.